The 17 T cell receptor beta chains presented below share a single source sample, sequenced in a study of CD8 T cells in Susac syndrome. RNA, at roughly 0.45 to 1 ug, was reverse transcribed with random hexamers. TCRdb reprocessed the immunoSEQ multiplex PCR reads with MiXCR, giving one entry per CDR3 protein. The sample has 50,000 or so distinct CDR3 sequences; roughly 93% are singletons. Sequencing was performed on CD8+ T cells from PBMCs. The receptors originated from a human donor with multiple sclerosis.

V gene TRBV9 combines with J gene TRBJ2-5, with D unresolved. The CDR3 sequence is 13 residues long. Trimming removed 0 bases at V and 3 bases at J, with 6 bases between. From germline, CDR1 is SGDLS and CDR2 YYNGEE. The CDR3 reads CASSVGPKETQYF. For the CDR3, the DNA is TGTGCCAGCAGCGTAGGACCGAAAGAGACCCAGTACTTC.

The chain carries TRBV27 and TRBJ2-2, with 8 bases matching TRBD1. The CDR3 is made up of 17 amino acids. Germline assignment: CDR1 MNHEY and CDR2 SMNVEV (reference sequence). Trimming took 6 bases from V and 0 from J; bases not matched to a gene: 9. The CDR3 reads CASSPGQGDTNTGELFF. DNA for the CDR3: TGTGCCAGCAGCCCAGGACAGGGCGATACGAACACCGGGGAGCTGTTTTTT.

This rearrangement joins TRBV4-3 to TRBJ2-1; D could derive from TRBD1 or TRBD2 (5 bases each). Germline V gene sequence: CDR1 LGHNA, CDR2 YSLEER. The CDR3 has 16 amino acids. V lost 0 bases, J lost 3 bases, and 12 bases lay in between. The CDR3 DNA reads TGCGCCAGCAGCCAAGATTCCGGGACGTACTACAATGAGCAGTTCTTC. As protein: CASSQDSGTYYNEQFF.

V and J are TRBV28 and TRBJ2-7; no clear D gene. V shed 2 bases and J shed 2 bases, with 7 bases lying between them. The CDR3 has 13 amino acids. Germline CDR1 is MDHEN and CDR2 is SYDVKM. The CDR3 DNA reads TGTGCCAGCAGTTTAACCACTACCTACGAGCAGTACTTC. It translates to CASSLTTTYEQYF.

The J gene is TRBJ2-2, the V gene TRBV25-1; D may match TRBD1 or TRBD2 (5 bases each). Germline loops: CDR1 MGHDK, CDR2 SYGVNS. This CDR3 comprises 13 residues. The V end lost 1 base, the J end lost 5 bases, and 5 bases lay between the germline ends. CDR3 amino acids: CASSEWGTGELFF. Written as DNA, the CDR3 is TGTGCCAGCAGTGAATGGGGGACCGGGGAGCTGTTTTTT.

The J gene is TRBJ2-1, the V gene TRBV21-1; the table assigns TRBD1, which was not confirmed against the DNA. TRBV21-1 is listed as a pseudogene. This CDR3 has 15 residues. Written as DNA, the CDR3 is TGTGCCAGCAGCAATATCCGGAGACAGGGTGATGAGCAGTTCTTC. It translates to CASSNIRRQGDEQFF.

This clonotype appeared a single time. The V gene is TRBV5-1, the J gene TRBJ2-4, with 7 positions matching TRBD1. The CDR3 spans 12 residues. Per the germline V gene, CDR1 is SGHRS and CDR2 is YFSETQ. Germline trimming cut 6 bases from V and 4 bases from J; bases unmatched to any gene: 1. Written as DNA, the CDR3 is TGCGCCAGCATGGGACAGAAAAACATTCAGTACTTC. Protein product: CASMGQKNIQYF.

The chain links TRBV13 to TRBJ2-7; 7 nucleotides agree with TRBD1. Germline CDR1 reads PRHDT; CDR2 reads FYEKMQ (reference sequence). The CDR3 contains 13 residues. The V gene end was trimmed by 7 bases and the J gene end by 4 bases; junction bases not matched to a gene: 7. In DNA, the CDR3 is TGTGCCAGCAAGGGGGACAGAGGTTACGAGCAGTACTTC. It encodes CASKGDRGYEQYF.

This clonotype showed up just once. The gene calls are TRBV9 and TRBJ2-3; tentatively, D is TRBD2 (6 bases). CDR1 and CDR2 from the germline V gene are SGDLS and YYNGEE. V dropped 4 bases and J dropped 1 base, with 13 bases sitting between them. There are 15 residues in the CDR3. Here the CDR3 DNA reads TGTGCCAGCAGCACCGGAGGGTTCCGCACAGATACGCAGTATTTT. Translated: CASSTGGFRTDTQYF.

V and J are TRBV28 and TRBJ2-7, with D unclear. The CDR3 sequence is 14 residues long. With 3 bases removed from V and 0 bases from J, the gap between germline ends came to 9 bases. Germline V gene sequence: CDR1 MDHEN, CDR2 SYDVKM. The CDR3 DNA sequence: TGTGCCAGCAGTTTCCGGGCCGCCTCCTACGAGCAGTACTTC. It is translated as CASSFRAASYEQYF.

The chain joins TRBV2 to TRBJ2-5; D might be TRBD1 or TRBD2, each matching 5 bases. Germline CDR1 SNHLY, CDR2 FYNNEI. Trimming stripped 4 bases from V and 5 bases from J, with 14 bases between. This CDR3 is built from 14 residues. For the CDR3, the DNA is TGTGCCAGCAGTGTCGGCAGGGAGTTCGAGACCCAGTACTTC. Translated, it gives CASSVGREFETQYF.

The chain employs TRBV19 and TRBJ2-7, with D possibly TRBD1 on 5 matching bases. Germline V gene sequence: CDR1 LNHDA, CDR2 SQIVND (reference sequence). The ends were cut back, 3 bases at V and 4 bases at J, with 10 bases in the middle. CDR3 size: 13 residues. CDR3 coding DNA: TGTGCCAGTAGTATTGGGGCGGCGTACGAGCAGTACTTC. The encoded protein is CASSIGAAYEQYF.

The chain joins TRBV29-1 to TRBJ1-2; a possible D gene is TRBD1 (5 bases). The CDR3 loop spans 12 amino acids. The germline CDR1 and CDR2 sequences are SQVTM and ANQGSEA. V was cut by 4 bases and J by 8 bases, with 14 bases left in between. DNA for the CDR3: TGCAGCGTTGTGGGGGGGACCGGCGGCTACACCTTC. Translation gives CSVVGGTGGYTF.

This chain links TRBV12-3 or TRBV12-4 with TRBJ1-2, with D unclear. The CDR3 totals 10 residues. V was clipped by 6 bases and J by 7 bases, with 6 bases between them. CDR3 coding DNA: TGTGCCAGCAGAGGCAGTGGCTACACCTTC. This gives the protein CASRGSGYTF.

The table lists this clonotype with a count of one. The V call is TRBV2, the J call TRBJ2-7; D possibly uses TRBD1 or TRBD2 (5 bases each). The V gene's germline CDR1 is SNHLY and CDR2 FYNNEI. The CDR3 runs to 13 residues. Trimming shortened V by 2 bases and J by 5 bases, and 10 bases separated the two germline ends. The CDR3 bases are TGTGCCAGCAGTGAACTCCTGGGGGACGAGCAGTACTTC. As protein: CASSELLGDEQYF. Variable domain in full (rest from reference TRBV2 and TRBJ2-7): EPEVTQTPSHQVTQMGQEVILRCVPISNHLYFYWYRQILGQKVEFLVSFYNNEISEKSEIFDDQFSVERPDGSNFTLKIRSTKLEDSAMYFCASSELLGDEQYFGPGTRLTVT.

The chain couples TRBV4-1 to TRBJ2-5, with a weak D call TRBD2 (5 bases). The V and J ends lost 4 bases and 3 bases respectively, with 12 bases between them. This CDR3 has 14 residues. Germline-derived CDR1 and CDR2 are MGHRA and YSYEKL. CDR3 in amino acids: CASSPSDFEETQYF. For the CDR3, the DNA is TGCGCCAGCAGCCCTTCGGACTTCGAAGAGACCCAGTACTTC.

The genes are TRBV28 and TRBJ1-1; D unclear. The germline gives CDR1 MDHEN, CDR2 SYDVKM. There are 13 residues in the CDR3. V lost 7 bases and J 1 base, leaving 10 bases between the germline ends. The CDR3 region is CASTGWGNTEAFF. In DNA form, the CDR3 reads TGTGCCAGCACCGGTTGGGGGAACACTGAAGCTTTCTTT.